This record looks at one TCR beta chain sequence and its context. What it binds is not known. Preparing the TCRbeta library involved the use of unique molecular identifiers. Using its own MiXCR run on the PCR reads, TCRdb lists one record per CDR3 protein. Here the sample spans approximately 630,000 distinct CDR3 sequences, 10% to 15% being singletons. This entry belongs to a study of T-cell reconstitution after alpha-beta-depleted transplantation in children. Points from the study as a whole: Elevated TCRbeta diversity at day 60 was traced, in some patients, to surviving recipient T cells and thymic progenitors. Reported findings indicate that, about two months after transplant, alpha-beta T cells came from several hundred expanded clones, which were derived from non-depleted graft cells. When one year had passed after transplant, most T-cell counts and diversity came from newly produced T cells.

The CDR3 contains 14 residues. Trimming removed 2 bases at V and 8 bases at J, with 14 bases between. Germline V gene lookup returns CDR1 SGHRS and CDR2 YFSETQ. The source of this sequence is a girl aged 2-10 years with congenital amegakaryocytic thrombocytopenia, due to receive a stem cell transplant. The input for sequencing was PBMCs, taken before TCRalphabeta/CD19-depleted stem cell transplant. V gene TRBV5-1 combines with J gene TRBJ2-4; either TRBD1 or TRBD2 may fit D (6 bases each). CDR3: CASSLWGARDIQYF. The CDR3 DNA sequence: TGCGCCAGCAGCTTATGGGGGGCGCGTGACATTCAGTACTTC.